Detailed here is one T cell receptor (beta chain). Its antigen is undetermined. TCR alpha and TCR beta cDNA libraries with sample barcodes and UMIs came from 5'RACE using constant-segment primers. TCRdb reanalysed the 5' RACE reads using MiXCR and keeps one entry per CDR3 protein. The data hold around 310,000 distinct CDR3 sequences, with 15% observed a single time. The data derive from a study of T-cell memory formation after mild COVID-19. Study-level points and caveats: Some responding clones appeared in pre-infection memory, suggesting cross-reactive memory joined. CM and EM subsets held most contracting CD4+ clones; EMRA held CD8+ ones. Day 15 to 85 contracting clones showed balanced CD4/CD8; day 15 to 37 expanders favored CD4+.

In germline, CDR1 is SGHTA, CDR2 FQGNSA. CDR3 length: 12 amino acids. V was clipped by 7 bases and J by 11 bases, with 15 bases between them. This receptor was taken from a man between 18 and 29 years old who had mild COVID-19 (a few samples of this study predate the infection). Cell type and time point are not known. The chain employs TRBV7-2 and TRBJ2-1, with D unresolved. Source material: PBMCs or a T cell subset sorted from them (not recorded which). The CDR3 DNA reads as TGTGCCAGCAAAGCCCCCGCCGGACAGCAGTTCTTC. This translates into CASKAPAGQQFF. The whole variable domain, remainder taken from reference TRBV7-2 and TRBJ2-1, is GAGVSQSPSNKVTEKGKDVELRCDPISGHTALYWYRQSLGQGLEFLIYFQGNSAPDKSGLPSDRFSAERTGGSVSTLTIQRTQQEDSAVYLCASKAPAGQQFFGPGTRLTVL.